This TCR beta chain was captured in a study of blood T cell repertoires in COVID-19 (dated by TCRdb to about 2020). Background on the whole study: Samples from collaborators originated in the United States, Italy and Spain and spanned both the acute and convalescent phases of COVID-19. The material from the prospective study consisted of cDNA or gDNA derived from T cells, B-cell-depleted T cells, or PBMCs. Subjects who had been exposed to COVID-19, were actively infected with it, or had recovered from it provided the deeply sampled blood TCRbeta repertoires that made up the dataset. The repertoires were released in a freely available public database intended as a resource for research on the immune response to SARS-CoV-2. Samples came from the ongoing ImmuneRACE study (first 160 participants) plus 1,254 subjects from 6 global collaborators. A de-identified subject ID, COVID-19 status, age in years and sex were almost always included in the sample metadata. Where available, HLA class I and class II types were taken from metadata supplied by the sample provider and were not determined by assay-based typing.

The germline V gene gives CDR1 as KGHSH and CDR2 as LQKENI. V and J are truncated by 1 base and 0 bases respectively, leaving an intervening sequence of 7 bases. The CDR3 measures 14 amino acids from cysteine to phenylalanine. Just the 42-base CDR3 DNA is kept, in frame starting at base 1. Study-wide conclusions, independent of this receptor: The amount of clinical and demographic metadata varied by source and participant and was provided uncurated.

To note about this clone: Its recognized antigen is unknown. No clone much larger than this one lies a single base away; base qualities are absent. This sample includes further DNA sequences coding for the same CDR3.

Whole blood was collected in K2EDTA tubes by collaborating institutions according to the institutions' own protocols. Collaborator samples were shipped for TCRbeta analysis as frozen whole blood, isolated PBMCs, or DNA extracted from either sample type. TCRbeta CDR3 regions were amplified from genomic DNA using the immunoSEQ Assay, a bias-controlled multiplex PCR. From the authors' description of their analysis: The number of nucleated cells in each sample was estimated from the amplification of reference gene primers within the assay. To quantify the absolute abundance of each unique TCRbeta CDR3 rearrangement, sequence reads were collapsed and filtered. For each sample, productive Simpson clonality was calculated as the square root of Simpson's diversity index over productive rearrangements. The table was pulled from immuneACCESS by TCRdb, which kept in-frame rearrangements only. Such tables lose some clones; where checked, under half of the loss comes from unresolved V genes, and the rest has no known cause. V, J and clone size reflect that table, while D and trimming were determined from the DNA. For this sample there are around 260,000 clones; approximately 83% appear just once. Of the sample, 13% falls within the top ten clones.

The V and J genes are TRBV18 and TRBJ2-7; the D gene is unclear. The source is a human donor in a cohort sampled during active COVID-19. Sequenced input: peripheral blood. CDR3 sequence: CASSPRGDSYEQYF. Read as DNA, the sequence is TGTGCCAGCTCACCACGAGGTGACTCCTACGAGCAGTACTTC.